The next 8 T cell receptor beta chains were all read from a single sample in a study of cytomegalovirus exposure and HLA in healthy donors. Primers included in the PCR were 60 Vbeta and 13 Jbeta primers. Method: immunoSEQ multiplex PCR; TCRdb's copy keeps in-frame clones and lacks some. The sample includes about 100,000 clones, more than 65% of them seen just once. Specimen: PBMCs. These receptors were collected from a woman aged 50 to 60 in good health and CMV-seropositive.

The rearrangement uses TRBV19 and TRBJ2-5; 9 bases line up with TRBD1. CDR1 LNHDA and CDR2 SQIVND come from the germline V gene (reference sequence). Trimming cost V 4 bases and J 5 bases; bases outside gene matches: 14. This CDR3 spans 17 amino acids. CDR3 nucleotides: TGTGCCAGTAGTACATCCCGCCTCACAGGGGGCGGCGAGACCCAGTACTTC. Its translation: CASSTSRLTGGGETQYF.

The chain employs TRBV6-1 and TRBJ2-3; 8 bases match TRBD2. V lost 6 bases, J lost 1 base, and 0 bases stayed unmatched. Germline V gives CDR1 MNHNS, CDR2 SASEGT. There are 13 residues in the CDR3. The CDR3 sequence: CASRTSGTDTQYF. The CDR3 DNA reads TGTGCCAGCAGGACTAGCGGCACAGATACGCAGTATTTT.

This sequence joins TRBV7-6 and TRBJ2-7; D is possibly TRBD1 (6 bases). Trimming took 1 base from V and 7 from J, leaving 14 bases between them. The CDR3 covers 14 residues. Germline assignment: CDR1 SGHVS and CDR2 FNYEAQ. CDR3 sequence (DNA): TGTGCCAGCAGCTTAGGACAGGCGATGGGAGAGCAGTACTTC. As protein: CASSLGQAMGEQYF.

The chain combines TRBV13 with TRBJ1-1; D possibly corresponds to TRBD1 (5 bases). CDR1 PRHDT and CDR2 FYEKMQ come from the germline V gene (reference sequence). The length of the CDR3 is 14 residues. Trimming removed 7 bases from V and 5 bases from J, with 17 bases in between. The CDR3: CASILSGGGTEAFF. The CDR3 DNA reads TGTGCCAGCATCCTATCGGGGGGTGGAACTGAAGCTTTCTTT.

The rearrangement links TRBV6-5 to TRBJ1-2; maybe TRBD1 (5 bases). The germline V and J ends were trimmed by 0 bases and 8 bases, with 16 bases remaining between them. CDR3 length: 15 residues. Germline values: CDR1 MNHEY, CDR2 SVGAGI. The CDR3 bases are TGTGCCAGCAGTTACTCGAGAAGGGGCGAGAAGGGCTACACCTTC. Protein product: CASSYSRRGEKGYTF.

The chain has TRBV7-9 and TRBJ2-3; 7 bases are a match to TRBD2. The V gene end was trimmed by 4 bases and the J gene end by 2 bases; junction bases not matched to a gene: 6. CDR3 length: 15 amino acids. Germline CDR1 reads SEHNR; CDR2 reads FQNEAQ (reference sequence). CDR3 in amino acids: CASSSSGGPTDTQYF. CDR3 nucleotide sequence: TGTGCCAGCAGCTCCTCGGGAGGCCCCACAGATACGCAGTATTTT. The full variable domain, completed using reference TRBV7-9 and TRBJ2-3, is DTGVSQNPRHKITKRGQNVTFRCDPISEHNRLYWYRQTLGQGPEFLTYFQNEAQLEKSRLLSDRFSAERPKGSFSTLEIQRTEQGDSAMYLCASSSSGGPTDTQYFGPGTRLTVL.

The V and J genes are TRBV5-4 and TRBJ1-1; 9 positions agree with TRBD1. CDR3 length: 16 amino acids. J was trimmed by 3 bases and V by 0 bases; bases with no gene match: 6. Germline-derived CDR1 and CDR2 are SGHNT and YYREEE (reference sequence). For the CDR3, the DNA is TGTGCCAGCAGCTTGGTTGGACAGGGGTTTGACACTGAAGCTTTCTTT. The encoded protein is CASSLVGQGFDTEAFF.

This rearrangement joins TRBV2 to TRBJ2-7; 11 bases map to TRBD2. V was clipped by 1 base and J by 2 bases; unmatched bases: 10. The CDR3 is 18 residues long. Germline values: CDR1 SNHLY, CDR2 FYNNEI. The CDR3 bases are TGTGCCAGCAGTGAAGGTTCTAGCGGGAGGCTTTATACCTACGAGCAGTACTTC. Amino acid sequence: CASSEGSSGRLYTYEQYF.